This TCR beta chain is from a study of T cell responses to AZD1222 COVID-19 vaccine. The study's findings and limits: When two AZD1222 doses had been given, Spike-specific TCR breadth and depth rose. Females outnumbered males among donors, who were mostly white British; clonal diversity was possibly underestimated. At baseline, seropositivity was found in only five or six AZD1222 recipients.

CDR1 is MDHEN and CDR2 is SYDVKM in the germline V gene. The CDR3 totals 13 residues. The germline V and J ends were trimmed by 4 bases and 2 bases, with 8 bases remaining between them. About this clone: Its specificity is not known.

The assay was immunoSEQ multiplex PCR, and TCRdb's table has in-frame clones only and misses some. The sample has 200,000 to 250,000 clones, approximately 94% seen once. This sample comprised peripheral blood, obtained 28 days after the second dose of the MenACWY control vaccine. The TCR comes from an adult who received the MenACWY meningococcal vaccine as a control. V gene TRBV28 combines with J gene TRBJ1-1; D remains ambiguous. The CDR3 region has the DNA TGTGCCAGCAGTTATGGCCGTAACACTGAAGCTTTCTTT. Translating it yields CASSYGRNTEAFF.